This T cell receptor beta chain was retrieved from a study of post-analysis software for immune sequencing data. Study-level background: Recorded subtypes: relapsing-remitting, secondary progressive, progressive-relapsing; some patients unannotated.

V lost 6 bases, J lost 3 bases, and 12 bases lay in between. The CDR3 is 13 amino acids. This clonotype was observed a few times. Its antigen is as yet unknown. TCR beta libraries were prepared from cDNA with unique molecular identifiers. TCRdb re-derived calls from the PCR reads in MiXCR, one entry per CDR3 protein. The sample carries hundreds of thousands of distinct CDR3 sequences, roughly three fifths recorded once. Study-wide points: About 5 TRBV segments occurring more often in patients than controls included TRBV5-6, TRBV5-1 and TRBV20-1. By F measure, samples from a shared preparation batch strongly co-clustered.

Specimen: blood. The clonotype was recovered from a girl aged 2-10 years with multiple sclerosis. This chain uses TRBV12-3 or TRBV12-4 with TRBJ2-7; a possible D gene is TRBD2 (5 bases). The CDR3 loop reads CASSSDGLYEQYF. CDR3 nucleotides: TGTGCCAGCAGCTCGGACGGACTCTACGAGCAGTACTTC.